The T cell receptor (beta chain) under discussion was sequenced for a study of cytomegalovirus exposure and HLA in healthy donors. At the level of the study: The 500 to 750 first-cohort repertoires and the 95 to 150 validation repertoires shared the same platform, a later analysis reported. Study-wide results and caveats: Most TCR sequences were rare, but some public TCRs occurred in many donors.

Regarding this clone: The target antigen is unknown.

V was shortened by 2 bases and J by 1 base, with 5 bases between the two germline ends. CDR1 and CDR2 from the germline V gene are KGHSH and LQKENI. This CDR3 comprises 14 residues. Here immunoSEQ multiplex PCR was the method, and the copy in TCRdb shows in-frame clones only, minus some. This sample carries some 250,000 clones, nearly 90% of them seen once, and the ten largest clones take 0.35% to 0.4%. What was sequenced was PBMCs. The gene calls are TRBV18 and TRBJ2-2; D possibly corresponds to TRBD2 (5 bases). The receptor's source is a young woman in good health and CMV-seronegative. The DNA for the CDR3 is TGTGCCAGCTCACCAGGGAGGAACACCGGGGAGCTGTTTTTT. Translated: CASSPGRNTGELFF.